This T cell receptor (beta chain) was recovered during a study of vaccination and CD4 T cells after COVID-19. Trimming pared 0 bases from V and 0 bases from J, leaving 9 bases between. CDR1 DFQATT and CDR2 SNEGSKA come from the germline V gene (reference sequence). The CDR3 has 15 residues. On this clonotype itself: Its cognate antigen is unknown.

Cultured CD4+ T cell DNA underwent sequencing with the Oncomine TCR Beta short-read assay. Investigators obtained genomic DNA by extraction from cultured CD4+ T cells. MiXCR, applied by TCRdb to the PCR reads, yields one record per CDR3 protein. The data hold 7,000 to 7,500 distinct CDR3 sequences, with around 37% observed a single time. The sample's treatment: roughly 10-day PBMC culture with coronavirus spike peptide pools or control peptides (ViraFEST assay). Ahead of the COVID-19 pandemic (2011-2018), the CD4+ T cells of the unexposed donor were collected. This receptor was taken from a human donor in good health. The chain employs TRBV20-1 and TRBJ1-5, with D uncertain. Material: CD4+ T cells from blood, cultured in vitro. The CDR3 nucleotides are TGCAGTGCTAGAGAAGCCCGGGGTAGCAATCAGCCCCAGCATTTT. Its protein is CSAREARGSNQPQHF.